This TCR beta chain stems from a study of human T cells and chemical hapten exposure. Germline assignment: CDR1 LGHDT and CDR2 YNNKEL (reference sequence). There are 16 residues in the CDR3. The V gene lost 7 bases and the J gene lost 0 bases, with 13 bases spanning the gap. TCRdb redid the calling of the RACE reads with MiXCR, one entry per CDR3 protein. The table records 90,000 to 110,000 distinct CDR3 sequences, less than 40% of them present only once. A few counts support this clonotype. Described time point: patch test 3, about 24 weeks after DPC sensitization. The treatment: therapeutic diphenylcyclopropenone sensitization with weekly scalp DPC.

V and J are TRBV3-1 and TRBJ2-6; the D is unclear. The receptor was isolated from a man aged 40-49 years with alopecia areata. Some clones in this sample may be carry-over from other donors' samples. Sequenced here: whole blood, sampled in connection with sensitization to the hapten diphenylcyclopropenone (DPC). CDR3 region: CASTPSGDSGANVLTF. CDR3 nucleotide sequence: TGTGCCAGCACCCCTTCTGGGGACTCTGGGGCCAACGTCCTGACTTTC.